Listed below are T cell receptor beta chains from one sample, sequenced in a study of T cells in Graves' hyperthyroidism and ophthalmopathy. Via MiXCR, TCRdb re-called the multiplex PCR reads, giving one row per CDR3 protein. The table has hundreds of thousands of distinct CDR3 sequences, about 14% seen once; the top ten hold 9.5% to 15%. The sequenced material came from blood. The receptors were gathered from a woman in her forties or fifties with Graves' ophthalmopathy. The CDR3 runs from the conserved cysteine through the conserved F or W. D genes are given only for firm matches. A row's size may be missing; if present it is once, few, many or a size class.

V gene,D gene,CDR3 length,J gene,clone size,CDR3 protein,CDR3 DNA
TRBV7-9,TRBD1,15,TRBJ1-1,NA,CASSWVGTGSSEAFF,TGTGCCAGCAGCTGGGTGGGGACAGGGAGCTCTGAAGCTTTCTTT
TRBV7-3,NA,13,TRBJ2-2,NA,CASAGGSTGELFF,TGTGCCAGCGCCGGTGGGAGCACCGGGGAGCTGTTTTTT
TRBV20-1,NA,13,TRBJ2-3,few,CSDPGGVTDTQYF,TGCAGTGACCCAGGGGGGGTCACAGATACGCAGTATTTT
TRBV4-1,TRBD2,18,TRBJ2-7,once,CASSPNSITSGNSYEQYF,TGCGCCAGCAGCCCAAACTCGATCACTAGCGGGAACTCCTACGAGCAGTACTTC
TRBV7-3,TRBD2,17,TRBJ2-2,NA,CASSLYGLAGVGGELFF,TGTGCCAGCAGCTTATACGGCCTAGCGGGAGTGGGCGGGGAGCTGTTTTTT
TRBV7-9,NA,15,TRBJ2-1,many,CASSPLGGVGNEQFF,TGTGCCAGCAGCCCTCTAGGGGGGGTGGGCAATGAGCAGTTCTTC
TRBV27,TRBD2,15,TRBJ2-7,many,CASSSGTSSVYEQYF,TGTGCCAGCAGTTCCGGGACTAGCTCCGTCTACGAGCAGTACTTC
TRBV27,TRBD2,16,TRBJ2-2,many,CASSRLAGGFTGELFF,TGTGCCAGCAGTAGACTAGCGGGAGGCTTCACCGGGGAGCTGTTTTTT
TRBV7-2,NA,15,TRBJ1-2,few,CASSSPGPASWGYTF,TGTGCCAGCAGCTCCCCGGGACCAGCATCATGGGGCTACACCTTC
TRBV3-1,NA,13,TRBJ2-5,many,CASSPHTWETQYF,TGTGCCAGCAGTCCCCATACGTGGGAGACCCAGTACTTC
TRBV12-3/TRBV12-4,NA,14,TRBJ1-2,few,CASSLGGGTGGYTF,TGTGCCAGCAGTTTAGGAGGGGGTACTGGTGGCTACACCTTC
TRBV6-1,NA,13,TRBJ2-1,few,CASRGYGTNEQFF,TGTGCCAGCAGAGGTTACGGGACGAATGAGCAGTTCTTC
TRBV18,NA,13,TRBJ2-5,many,CASSRLPSETQYF,TGTGCCAGCTCACGTCTCCCAAGCGAGACCCAGTACTTC
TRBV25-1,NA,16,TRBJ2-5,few,CASSEYPGDPQETQYF,TGTGCCAGCAGTGAATACCCGGGAGATCCACAAGAGACCCAGTACTTC
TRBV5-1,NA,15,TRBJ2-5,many,CASSLPVGGQETQYF,TGCGCCAGCAGCTTGCCGGTGGGGGGCCAAGAGACCCAGTACTTC
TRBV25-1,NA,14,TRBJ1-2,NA,CASTPSGGLRGYTF,TGTGCCAGCACCCCCAGCGGTGGTCTTCGTGGCTACACCTTC
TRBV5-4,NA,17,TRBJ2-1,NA,CASSSAQRRSSYNEQFF,TGTGCCAGCAGCAGCGCCCAGCGGAGGAGCTCCTACAATGAGCAGTTCTTC
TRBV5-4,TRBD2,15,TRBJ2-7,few,CASTDGLAGAYEQYF,TGTGCCAGCACCGATGGACTAGCGGGAGCCTACGAGCAGTACTTC
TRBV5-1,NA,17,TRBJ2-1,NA,CASSLAATSWGYNEQFF,TGCGCCAGCAGCTTGGCGGCGACCTCATGGGGATACAATGAGCAGTTCTTC
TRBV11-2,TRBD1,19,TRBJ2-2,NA,CASSLGGAGWGTGAGELFF,TGTGCCAGCAGCTTAGGAGGCGCGGGCTGGGGGACAGGGGCCGGGGAGCTGTTTTTT
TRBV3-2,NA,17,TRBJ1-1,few,CASSQDCRYLMNTEAFF,TGTGCCAGCAGCCAAGACTGTAGGTATCTCATGAACACTGAAGCTTTCTTT
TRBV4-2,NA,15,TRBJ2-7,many,CASSQEWTESYEQYF,TGTGCCAGCAGCCAAGAGTGGACAGAATCCTACGAGCAGTACTTC
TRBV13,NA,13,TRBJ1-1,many,CASSWSGDTEAFF,TGTGCCAGCAGCTGGTCAGGGGACACTGAAGCTTTCTTT
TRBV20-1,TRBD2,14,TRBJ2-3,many,CSAIQLAGGDTQYF,TGCAGTGCTATACAACTAGCGGGAGGAGATACGCAGTATTTT